A single sample gave rise to the 9 T cell receptor beta chains below, sequenced in a study of shared clonotypes between healthy human individuals. Clones were read by immunoSEQ multiplex PCR, and TCRdb kept only the in-frame ones, dropping some. The sample lists about 510,000 clones, 75% to 85% occurring once. Sequences were obtained from PBMCs. These TCRs come from a woman in her forties in good health. Some clones in this sample may be carry-over from other donors' samples.

This chain uses TRBV11-3 with TRBJ2-5; D is undetermined. V lost 6 bases and J 5 bases, leaving 10 bases between the germline ends. CDR1 and CDR2 from the germline V gene are SGHNT and YENEEA. The CDR3 contains 12 residues. DNA for the CDR3: TGTGCCAGCAGTAAACTCGGGGAGACCCAGTACTTC. Amino acid sequence: CASSKLGETQYF. Variable domain in full (rest from reference TRBV11-3 and TRBJ2-5): EAGVVQSPRYKIIEKKQPVAFWCNPISGHNTLYWYLQNLGQGPELLIRYENEEAVDDSQLPKDRFSAERLKGVDSTLKIQPAELGDSAVYLCASSKLGETQYFGPGTRLLVL.

The rearrangement uses TRBV10-3 and TRBJ2-7; 9 nucleotides line up with TRBD1. With 2 bases clipped from V and 6 bases from J, the junction kept 5 bases outside the gene matches. This CDR3 has 14 amino acids. Per the germline V gene, CDR1 is ENHRY and CDR2 is SYGVKD. The CDR3 region has the DNA TGTGCCATCAGTGAGGGGACAGGGATCTCCGAGCAGTACTTC. Its protein product is CAISEGTGISEQYF.

The V and J genes are TRBV10-2 and TRBJ2-1, with no clear D. The germline gives CDR1 WSHSY, CDR2 SAAADI. V lost 7 bases and J lost 8, with 15 bases in between. The CDR3 spans 13 residues. The CDR3 DNA reads as TGCGCCAGCACTCCGATAGGCGGTTATGAGCAGTTCTTC. Translation: CASTPIGGYEQFF.

The chain combines TRBV27 with TRBJ2-1; 12 nucleotides match TRBD2. There are 15 residues in the CDR3. The germline gives CDR1 MNHEY, CDR2 SMNVEV (reference sequence). After removal of 5 bases from V and 8 bases from J, the junction contained 7 bases not matched to a gene. CDR3 amino acids: CASSARLAGDDEQFF. The DNA of the CDR3 is TGTGCCAGCAGTGCCCGACTAGCGGGAGACGATGAGCAGTTCTTC.

The CDR3 is CASSQDNGDQPQHF. For the CDR3, the DNA is TGCGCCAGCAGCCAAGACAACGGAGATCAGCCCCAGCATTTT. The chain links TRBV4-3 to TRBJ1-5; D remains unclear. Germline assignment: CDR1 LGHNA and CDR2 YSLEER. Between the trimmed V and J ends, which lost 0 bases and 5 bases, there was a span of 8 bases. The CDR3 consists of 14 residues.

The table lists this clone with a count of one. The chain couples TRBV18 to TRBJ2-2, with 8 bases fitting TRBD1. The germline V gene encodes CDR1 KGHSH and CDR2 LQKENI. V gave up 4 bases and J gave up 5 bases; unmatched junction bases: 6. The CDR3 totals 15 residues. The CDR3 loop is CASSHGQGGTGELFF. Here the CDR3 DNA reads TGTGCCAGCTCACACGGACAGGGCGGAACCGGGGAGCTGTTTTTT.

The table lists this clone with a count of one. V gene TRBV7-9 combines with J gene TRBJ1-4, with TRBD1 identical over 7 bases. The CDR3 consists of 13 residues. V lost 5 bases, J lost 10 bases, and 7 bases stayed unmatched. From germline, CDR1 is SEHNR and CDR2 FQNEAQ (reference sequence). The CDR3 nucleotides read TGTGCCAGCAGCGCGACAGGGTTAGGAAAACTGTTTTTT. This translates into CASSATGLGKLFF.

The CDR3 DNA is TGTGCCGCGTCGGACAACTCCTACGAGCAGTACTTC. Translating gives CAASDNSYEQYF. The V gene is TRBV10-3, the J gene TRBJ2-7, with D possibly matching TRBD1 (5 bases). This CDR3 spans 12 amino acids. The germline gives CDR1 ENHRY, CDR2 SYGVKD. Trimming took 11 bases from V and 0 from J, leaving 11 bases between them.

This chain links TRBV6-5 with TRBJ2-1; D perhaps matches TRBD1 (6 bases). The germline V gene has CDR1 MNHEY and CDR2 SVGAGI. This CDR3 is 15 amino acids long. Deletions cut 2 bases from V and 2 bases from J, with 10 bases between. The CDR3 bases are TGTGCCAGCAGTTACGGGGACATAACCTACAATGAGCAGTTCTTC. This gives the protein CASSYGDITYNEQFF.